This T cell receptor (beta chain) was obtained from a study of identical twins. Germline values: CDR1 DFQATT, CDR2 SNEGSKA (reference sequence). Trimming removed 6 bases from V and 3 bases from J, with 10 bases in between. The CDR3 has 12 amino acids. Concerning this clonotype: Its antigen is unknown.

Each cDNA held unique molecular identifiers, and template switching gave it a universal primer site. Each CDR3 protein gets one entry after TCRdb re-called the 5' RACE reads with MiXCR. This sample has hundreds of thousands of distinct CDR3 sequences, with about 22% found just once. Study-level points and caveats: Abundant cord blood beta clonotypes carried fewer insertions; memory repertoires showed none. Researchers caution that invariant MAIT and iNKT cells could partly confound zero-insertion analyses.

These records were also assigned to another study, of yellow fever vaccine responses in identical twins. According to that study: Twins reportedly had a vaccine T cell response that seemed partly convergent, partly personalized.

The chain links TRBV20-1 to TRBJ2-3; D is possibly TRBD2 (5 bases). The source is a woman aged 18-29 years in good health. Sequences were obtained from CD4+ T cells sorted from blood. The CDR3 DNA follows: TGCAGTGCCGTAGCGACTACAGATACGCAGTATTTT. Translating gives CSAVATTDTQYF.